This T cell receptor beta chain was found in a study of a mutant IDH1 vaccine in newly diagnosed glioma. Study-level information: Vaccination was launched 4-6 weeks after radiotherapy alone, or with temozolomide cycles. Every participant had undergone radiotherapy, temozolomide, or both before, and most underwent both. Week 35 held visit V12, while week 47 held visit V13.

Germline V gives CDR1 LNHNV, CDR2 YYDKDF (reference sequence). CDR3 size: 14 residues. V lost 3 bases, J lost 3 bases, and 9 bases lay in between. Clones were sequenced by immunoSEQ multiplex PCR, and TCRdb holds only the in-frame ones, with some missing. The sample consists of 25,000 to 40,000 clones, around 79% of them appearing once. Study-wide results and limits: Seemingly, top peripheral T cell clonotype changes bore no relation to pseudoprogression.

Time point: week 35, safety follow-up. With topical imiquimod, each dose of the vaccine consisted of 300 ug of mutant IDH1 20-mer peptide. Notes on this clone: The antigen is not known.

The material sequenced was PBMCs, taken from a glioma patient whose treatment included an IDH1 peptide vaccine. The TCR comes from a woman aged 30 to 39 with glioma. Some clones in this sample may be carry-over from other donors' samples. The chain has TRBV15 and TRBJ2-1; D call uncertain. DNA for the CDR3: TGTGCCACCAGCAGGGCGCTGGGCTACAATGAGCAGTTCTTC. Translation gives CATSRALGYNEQFF. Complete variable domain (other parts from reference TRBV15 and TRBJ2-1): DAMVIQNPRYQVTQFGKPVTLSCSQTLNHNVMYWYQQKSSQAPKLLFHYYDKDFNNEADTPDNFQSRRPNTSFCFLDIRSPGLGDTAMYLCATSRALGYNEQFFGPGTRLTVL.